The present TCR beta chain was sequenced within a study of beta chain features in type 1 diabetes. Study in general: Patients were similar to healthy donors in age and gender (as well as in cell yields). Regarding the study as a whole: The VDJ junctions of type 1 diabetes patients carried fewer insertions and more deletions.

As regards this clone: The antigen is undetermined.

Sequencing targeted expressed TCRB transcripts, as all isolated RNA had been reverse transcribed. TCRdb's table, derived via immunoSEQ multiplex PCR, lists solely in-frame clones and lacks some. The sample has 620,000 or so clones; about a sixth are singletons. The V and J ends lost 5 bases and 5 bases, in that order; junction bases with no gene match: 8. Germline-derived CDR1 and CDR2 are GTSNPN and SVGIG (reference sequence). This CDR3 spans 14 amino acids. The specimen sequenced was naive CD4+ T cells from blood. V is TRBV30 and J is TRBJ2-3, with 9 nucleotides matching TRBD1. The TCR was taken from a man aged 18 to 30 in good health. The CDR3 loop is CAWLHRGRKDTQYF. The CDR3, as DNA: TGTGCCTGGCTACACAGGGGGCGGAAAGATACGCAGTATTTT.